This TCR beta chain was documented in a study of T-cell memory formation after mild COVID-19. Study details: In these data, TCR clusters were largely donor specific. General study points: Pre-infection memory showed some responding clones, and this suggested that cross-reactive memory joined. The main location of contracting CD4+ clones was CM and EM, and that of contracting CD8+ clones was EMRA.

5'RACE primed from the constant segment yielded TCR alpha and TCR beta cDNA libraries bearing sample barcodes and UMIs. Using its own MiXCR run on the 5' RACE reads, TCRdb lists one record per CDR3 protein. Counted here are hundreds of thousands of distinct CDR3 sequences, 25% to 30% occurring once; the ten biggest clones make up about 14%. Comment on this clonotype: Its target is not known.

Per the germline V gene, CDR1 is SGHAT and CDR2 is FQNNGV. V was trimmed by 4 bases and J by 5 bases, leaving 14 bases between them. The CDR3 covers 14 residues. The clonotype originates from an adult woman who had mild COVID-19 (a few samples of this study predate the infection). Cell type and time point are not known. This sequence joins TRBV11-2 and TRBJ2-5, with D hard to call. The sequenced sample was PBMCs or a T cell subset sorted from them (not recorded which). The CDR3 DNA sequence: TGTGCCAGCAGCTACGCGGCTCAGGCTGAGACCCAGTACTTC. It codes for CASSYAAQAETQYF.